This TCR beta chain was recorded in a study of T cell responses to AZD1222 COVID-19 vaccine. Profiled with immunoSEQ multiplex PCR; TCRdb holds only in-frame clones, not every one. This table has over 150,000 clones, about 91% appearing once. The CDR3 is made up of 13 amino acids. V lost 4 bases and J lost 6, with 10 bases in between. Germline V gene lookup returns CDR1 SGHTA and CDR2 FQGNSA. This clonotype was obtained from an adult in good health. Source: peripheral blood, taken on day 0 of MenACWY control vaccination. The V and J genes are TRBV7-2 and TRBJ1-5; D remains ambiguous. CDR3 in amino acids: CASSSRGGQPQHF. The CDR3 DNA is TGTGCCAGCAGCTCCCGGGGAGGTCAGCCCCAGCATTTT.